This TCR beta chain appears in the sequencing data of a study of blood T cell repertoires in COVID-19. Overall study: PBMCs, B-cell-depleted T cells, or T cells provided the cDNA or gDNA that made up the material.

Data came from immunoSEQ multiplex PCR; TCRdb stores just in-frame clones and leaves some out. Of 90,000 to 130,000 clones listed, approximately 82% are singletons. This clone came up a few times. Material: peripheral blood. This clonotype was sampled from a woman of 80 years or more with acute or convalescent COVID-19.

The CDR3: CASSRGANQPQHF. The DNA of the CDR3 is TGTGCCAGCAGTAGGGGTGCCAATCAGCCCCAGCATTTT. The chain employs TRBV7-9 and TRBJ1-5; maybe TRBD1 (5 bases). Germline CDR1 reads SEHNR; CDR2 reads FQNEAQ (reference sequence). The CDR3 covers 13 residues. V lost 6 bases and J lost 3, with 9 bases in between. The complete variable domain, with remaining parts taken from reference TRBV7-9 and TRBJ1-5, reads DTGVSQNPRHKITKRGQNVTFRCDPISEHNRLYWYRQTLGQGPEFLTYFQNEAQLEKSRLLSDRFSAERPKGSFSTLEIQRTEQGDSAMYLCASSRGANQPQHFGDGTRLSIL.